This T cell receptor beta chain was retrieved from a study of cytomegalovirus exposure and HLA in healthy donors (dated by TCRdb to about 2017). For the study in its entirety: An earlier analysis of about 530 of the donors reported about 280 Gb of sequence data and 95 million to 130 million unique TCR beta sequences obtained from about 179 million T cells. Approximately 300 gigabases of sequencing data and roughly 80 million unique TCR sequences made up an early release that covered 500 to 650 HLA-typed donors. Of the approximately 370 genotyped donors, roughly 76% were placed in the genetic ancestry cluster associated with self-reported Caucasian donors. The study was designed to test whether signatures of past pathogen exposure could be identified by cataloging public T cell receptors. Using immunosequencing, the study profiled T cell repertoires from fewer than 850 subjects and related those repertoires to cytomegalovirus serostatus. A separate validation cohort of 100 to 150 different subjects was used in addition to the roughly 640-subject first cohort. To predict cytomegalovirus infection status, the study brought together high-throughput TCR immunosequencing, statistical association of individual TCRs with disease status, and machine learning. In a later analysis, previously published TCR beta repertoires from several hundred donors were re-analyzed and high-resolution HLA genotyping was added so that TCR occurrence patterns could be studied. Rather than using new phenotypic data, the later analysis identified candidate immune exposures from TCR beta sequences and from how often those sequences occurred across donors. An earlier analysis of 587 of the donors used high-throughput TCR beta sequencing to judge whether each TCR beta V gene segment behaved as functional or pseudogenic. Donor age, sex, ethnicity and CMV serostatus were compiled together with the repertoire data. A later genetic analysis took genome-wide SNP genotypes for about 55% of the roughly 700 donors and used that subset as a discovery cohort. Every repertoire in the discovery cohort had been generated on one and the same sequencing platform. HLA typing covered class I and class II loci at four-digit resolution. The number of donors typed differed by locus, with about 629-630 for A, B, C, DRB1 and DQB1, approximately 500 for DQA1, about 610 for DPA1, and approximately 470 for DPB1. About five DR-DQ haplotypes were handled as single units for association and clustering, since linkage in the cohort was strong. Across about 380 genotyped donors of the cohort, an average of 235,054 unique TCR beta nucleotide sequences per donor were sequenced, and 15% to 20% of those sequences were non-productive.

This clone has a handful of counts. The target of this receptor is not known. No qualities accompany the bases; no much larger clone lies one base away. The CDR3 numbers 17 residues from cysteine through phenylalanine. Only the CDR3 part of the read is kept: 51 bases, read in frame from the first base. Trimmed from V: 0 bases; trimmed from J: 7 bases; junction bases lacking a gene match: 8. CDR1 MNHEY and CDR2 SMNVEV were looked up in the germline V gene (reference sequence). Overall results and qualifications from the work: The study gave a list of some 150 TCR beta chains associated with cytomegalovirus. At a false discovery rate of 0.05, a later analysis linked approximately 18,000 TCR beta sequences to specific HLA alleles. Presence/absence analyses assumed roughly uniform sequencing depth across donors, an assumption that may not hold. The sequencing pipeline was judged likely to have produced a cluster of highly shared sequence variants as a technical artifact. It was suggested by the authors that the approach could potentially be generalized to other disease states and immunological phenotypes. In a later analysis, the rate of TCR association differed among HLA loci, with DRB1 alleles having the most associated TCRs and HLA-C alleles having the fewest. This cohort had only TCR beta chains sequenced, and the lack of alpha or paired-chain data limited which features could be detected. Cytomegalovirus status was reported to be diagnosed by the classifier with high specificity and sensitivity in both the original and validation cohorts. Compared with equally common non-associated chains, HLA-associated TCR beta chains in a later analysis were more clonally expanded and had lower generation probabilities. Correlated functional status among segregating V segments might be attributable to linkage disequilibrium, but an unknown experimental factor could not be ruled out. Immune exposure information for the cohort was limited to CMV serostatus. Across donors, most TCR sequences were observed very rarely, whereas some public TCRs were present in many individuals. Some IMGT-functional V segments, including TRBV6-2 and TRBV6-3, could not be told apart with the 87-base-pair reads, so those segments were excluded. An earlier analysis of roughly 570 of the donors showed that most TCR beta V segments appeared in productive rearrangements either about 87% or about 30% of the time, which broadly matched IMGT annotations. Assigning TCR associations to individual alleles was difficult when HLA alleles, especially DR and DQ, strongly co-occurred. A further reported finding was that TCR beta sequences accurately predicted the HLA-A and HLA-B alleles for most subjects in the first cohort. In a later analysis, most CMV-associated TCR beta chains were found to appear HLA-restricted, with HLA associations seemingly driven largely by CMV exposure. According to a later analysis, parvovirus B19, influenza, CMV and Epstein-Barr virus appeared linked to several top co-occurrence clusters. In a later genetic analysis, a missense DCLRE1C variant was associated with V-gene and J-gene trimming of TCR beta chains, and the association was replicated in an independent cohort. Because counts were too low, 15 to 20 rarely observed V segments, including chromosome 9 orphons, were excluded from the earlier analysis of several hundred of the donors. According to a later genetic analysis, donors in an Asian-associated ancestry cluster had fewer N-insertions in productive TCRs than the approximately 670-donor mean. In vitro tests confirmed that a few of the cytomegalovirus-associated TCR beta chains recognize cytomegalovirus antigens. HLA typing was unavailable for some donors at each locus, so association tests used only the typed subset.

Receptor libraries were prepared by the immunoSEQ multiplex PCR assay. For the multiplex PCR, a mixture combining 60 forward primers for TCR Vbeta segments and 13 reverse primers for TCR Jbeta segments was used. The CDR3 region of rearranged TCR beta genes was amplified from genomic DNA with a multiplex PCR assay. The amplified TCR beta libraries were sequenced on the Illumina HiSeq System as 87-base-pair reads. Concerning the study's data processing: A later analysis tallied roughly 80 million unique TCR beta chains across the approximately 670 repertoires, and some 10 million of those chains were shared by two or more donors. Raw reads were error-corrected and collapsed into unique sequences with a nearest-neighbor algorithm that merged closely related sequences to remove PCR and sequencing errors. V, D and J gene segments were assigned by aligning CDR3 sequences to IMGT reference sequences. Each retained sequence needed at least a six-nucleotide match to both a V gene segment and a J gene segment. Rearrangements were called productive when the CDR3 lacked stop codons and stayed in frame with V and J; all others were non-productive. CDR3 was defined by IMGT convention, running from the second conserved V-encoded cysteine to the conserved J-encoded phenylalanine. In an earlier analysis of roughly 610 of the donors, sequences lacking an unambiguous match to a single V gene segment were excluded. An earlier analysis of about 590 of the donors classified V segments as functional when productive rearrangements were above 56.7% and as segregating when the standard deviation between donors was above 5%. A statistical classification framework was built to diagnose cytomegalovirus status from the catalog of TCR beta chain sequences. V and J gene assignment, in a later analysis, came from comparing TCR nucleotide sequences with IMGT/GENE-DB human TR gene sequences. In a later analysis, CDR3 sequences and most-parsimonious VDJ recombination scenarios were assigned using the TCRdist pipeline. In a later analysis, every TCR beta chain was defined by the combination of its CDR3 amino acid sequence and its V-gene family, and reads without a unique V-gene family were dropped. To address suspected cross-contamination and a sequencing artifact, a later analysis removed 592 highly shared, low-generation-probability nucleotide sequences. For each public chain, a later analysis derived a clonal expansion index from normalized ranks of inferred template counts within each repertoire. In a later analysis, generation probabilities were computed with a VDJ recombination model fitted to out-of-frame rearrangements, and the resulting probabilities were checked against IGoR. In a later analysis, hypergeometric tests were used to score TCR-TCR, TCR-HLA and TCR-CMV co-occurrence, with a repertoire-size bias correction applied to TCR pairs. To estimate false discovery rates, a later analysis permuted the HLA or CMV assignments 20 times. In a later analysis, co-occurring TCRs were grouped using DBSCAN, and TCRdist sequence similarity was added for clustering within HLA-allele-positive subsets. Repertoires with fewer than 30,000 or more than 120,000 public chains were left out of co-occurrence clustering, as were a few repertoires with anomalous nucleotide sharing. Not all clones reach the TCRdb copy of this immuneACCESS table, which keeps in-frame sequences only. Checked studies attribute under half of the gap to unresolved V genes and leave the rest unexplained. The V and J calls and the clone size are those of that table, but D and trimming were determined from the DNA. A total of some 200,000 clones appear in this sample, around 83% of them only once. The ten largest account for roughly 1.5% of the sample.

The cohort was made up of about 670 healthy bone marrow donors. Cohort members were all nominally healthy when sampled, although unrecorded immune exposures were likely present. The donor was CMV seronegative and was included in the group of a few hundred seronegative cohort members. Every donor gave a peripheral blood sample, and the peripheral blood mononuclear cells from that sample were used for TCR beta sequencing. Genomic DNA extraction from the blood cell samples was performed with the Qiagen DNeasy Blood Extraction Kit. The TCR originated in a man in his fifties in good health and CMV-seronegative. Sequencing was carried out using PBMCs. The V and J genes are TRBV27 and TRBJ1-6, and 8 bases in between align with TRBD1. The CDR3 region: CASSLSFLTGVNSPLHF. The DNA is as follows: TGTGCCAGCAGTTTATCGTTCCTGACAGGGGTGAATTCACCCCTCCACTTT.